The rows below give T cell receptor beta chains drawn from one sample of a study of blood T cell repertoires in COVID-19. TCRdb's table, derived via immunoSEQ multiplex PCR, lists solely in-frame clones and lacks some. The table has around 47,000 clones, around nine tenths seen once. The sequenced sample was peripheral blood. All receptors derive from a man aged 40-49 years with COVID-19, enrolled during active disease. The CDR3 runs from the conserved cysteine through the conserved F or W.

>TRBV15
CATSDSGWETQYF
>TRBV29-1
CSVTGTSYEQYF
>TRBV7-3
CASSPSGNTGELFF
>TRBV10-3
CAISTGENYGYTF
>TRBV19
CASRDRRHATNEKLFF
>TRBV18
CASSPLEGGYTF
>TRBV4-1
CASSQEAGGHYGYTF
>TRBV3-1/TRBV3-2
CASSQSGGGRTQYF
>TRBV30
CAWDQDGTGFGELFF
>TRBV25-1
CASSERGLTDTQYF
>TRBV9
CASSVGPTGEAFF
>TRBV30
CAWNPTGGDGYTF
>TRBV3-1/TRBV3-2
CASSQDPAPGNAGSGLAGELFF
>TRBV5-1
CASSLGQSTTNEKLFF
>TRBV6-5
CASSERAGPEQPQHF
>TRBV14
CASRKPLGAGHEKLFF
>TRBV7-8
CASSAQGVITEAFF
>TRBV6-6
CASGSSGNNEQFF
>TRBV19
CASSMGRGYTF
>TRBV4-1
CASSPSGSRYEQYF
>TRBV18
CASSRGQDMATNEKLFF
>TRBV19
CASSPTGSNEKLFF
>TRBV19
CASSPRQGLYNEQFF
>TRBV19
CASSAGTGGRKFF
>TRBV5-6
CASSLLVSSNEQFF
>TRBV9
CASSYSGGAENEQFF
>TRBV30
CAWSLDSFQETQYF
>TRBV7-8
CASKIQGASTGELFF
>TRBV13
CASSSQGPLATNEKLFF